These 13 T cell receptor beta chains originate from one sample sequenced in a study of preoperative IRX-2 immunotherapy in early breast cancer. The protocol was immunoSEQ multiplex PCR, while the TCRdb copy is restricted to in-frame clones and leaves out a portion. The sample lists 10,000 to 15,000 clones, roughly 90% occurring once. Stated treatment: preoperative locoregional IRX-2 cytokine immunotherapy. This sample was obtained from a patient treated with IRX-2 immunotherapy. Source of these receptors: a human donor with breast cancer.

The chain has TRBV19 and TRBJ1-4, with 7 nucleotides matching TRBD1. Germline-derived CDR1 and CDR2 are LNHDA and SQIVND (reference sequence). The V segment lost 5 bases and the J segment 6 bases; nucleotides outside the gene matches: 6. This CDR3 region has 14 residues. As DNA, the CDR3 is TGTGCCAGTAGTCTCTCCAGGGGGTATGAAAAACTGTTTTTT. Encoded protein: CASSLSRGYEKLFF.

This rearrangement joins TRBV19 to TRBJ2-2; 8 nucleotides line up with TRBD1. V was pared by 10 bases and J by 3 bases, with 7 bases of the junction left unmatched. CDR3 length: 14 residues. CDR1 LNHDA and CDR2 SQIVND come from the germline V gene (reference sequence). CDR3: CATQTGGHTGELFF. CDR3 in DNA: TGTGCCACCCAAACAGGGGGGCACACCGGGGAGCTGTTTTTT.

This chain links TRBV9 with TRBJ1-1; 7 bases agree with TRBD1. J lost 0 bases, V lost 4 bases, and 9 bases had no gene match. Germline V gene sequence: CDR1 SGDLS, CDR2 YYNGEE. This CDR3 comprises 16 residues. The CDR3 region has the DNA TGTGCCAGCAGCAAGGGGGGAGGGGGCATGAACACTGAAGCTTTCTTT. This sequence encodes CASSKGGGGMNTEAFF.

V is TRBV18 and J is TRBJ1-4; 8 bases are shared with TRBD1. The V gene's germline CDR1 is KGHSH and CDR2 LQKENI. Trimming cost V 2 bases and J 3 bases; bases outside gene matches: 2. The CDR3 has 15 amino acids. CDR3 sequence reads: CASSPIQGANEKLFF. The CDR3 coding sequence is TGTGCCAGCTCACCAATACAGGGGGCTAATGAAAAACTGTTTTTT.

This chain joins TRBV19 and TRBJ1-2, with TRBD1 as a possible D gene (5 bases). V dropped 4 bases and J dropped 2 bases, with 8 bases sitting between them. Germline V lookup: CDR1 LNHDA, CDR2 SQIVND (reference sequence). The CDR3 length is 13 residues. The chain's CDR3 is CASSRDLNYGYTF. The DNA of the CDR3 is TGTGCCAGTAGTAGGGACTTAAACTATGGCTACACCTTC.

The chain combines TRBV5-5 with TRBJ1-6; 8 bases agree with TRBD1. J gave up 0 bases and V 5 bases, and 4 bases lay outside the gene matches. The CDR3 runs to 16 residues. The germline V gene has CDR1 SGHKS and CDR2 YYEKEE (reference sequence). CDR3 amino acids: CASRLTGGSYNSPLHF. In DNA form, the CDR3 reads TGTGCCAGCAGATTAACAGGGGGCTCCTATAATTCACCCCTCCACTTT.

The V gene is TRBV30, the J gene TRBJ2-7; D perhaps matches TRBD1 (5 bases). The length of the CDR3 is 13 residues. CDR1 GTSNPN and CDR2 SVGIG come from the germline V gene (reference sequence). V was shortened by 5 bases and J by 1 base, with 12 bases between the two germline ends. This CDR3 is CAWSPTVSYEQYF. The CDR3 DNA is TGTGCCTGGTCCCCGACAGTTTCCTACGAGCAGTACTTC.

The rearrangement links TRBV5-4 to TRBJ1-1; possible D gene TRBD1, 6 bases. V was pared by 3 bases and J by 3 bases, with 18 bases between. Germline CDR1 and CDR2: SGHNT and YYREEE (reference sequence). The CDR3 extends over 16 amino acids. The CDR3 nucleotides are TGTGCCAGCAGCTCCAACGACAGGTGGCCTTACACTGAAGCTTTCTTT. Amino acid sequence: CASSSNDRWPYTEAFF.

This clone was recorded once. The V and J genes are TRBV5-1 and TRBJ2-7, with TRBD2 matching over 7 bases. Germline CDR1 reads SGHRS; CDR2 reads YFSETQ. After removal of 4 bases from V and 0 bases from J, the junction contained 10 bases not matched to a gene. This CDR3 has 16 residues. The CDR3 sequence is CASSMLGGGSSYEQYF. Here the CDR3 DNA reads TGCGCCAGCAGCATGCTGGGTGGCGGGAGCTCCTACGAGCAGTACTTC.

This chain links TRBV5-6 with TRBJ1-1; TRBD1 matches at 10 bases. The CDR3 spans 12 residues. The trim removed 5 bases at V and 13 bases at J, leaving 8 bases unmatched. CDR1 is SGHDT and CDR2 is YYEEEE in the germline V gene. CDR3 DNA: TGTGCCAGCAGTCCCGGGACAGGGGTGGTTTTCTTT. Its translation: CASSPGTGVVFF.

The CDR3 protein is CASSPEQGGGYTF. The DNA for the CDR3 is TGTGCCAGCTCACCCGAACAGGGGGGAGGCTACACCTTC. The gene calls are TRBV18 and TRBJ1-2; 8 positions match TRBD1. Per the germline V gene, CDR1 is KGHSH and CDR2 is LQKENI. The CDR3 length is 13 residues. Trimming cost V 3 bases and J 8 bases; bases outside gene matches: 5.

This clone came up once. The gene calls are TRBV29-1 and TRBJ1-2; D is ambiguous. Germline V gene lookup returns CDR1 SQVTM and CDR2 ANQGSEA. The V and J ends lost 4 bases and 2 bases respectively, with 8 bases between them. This CDR3 is built from 12 residues. CDR3 protein: CSVAQQNYGYTF. The CDR3 DNA reads as TGCAGCGTTGCGCAACAAAACTATGGCTACACCTTC.

V is TRBV27 and J is TRBJ2-5; D is undetermined. The CDR3 consists of 15 residues. From germline, CDR1 is MNHEY and CDR2 SMNVEV (reference sequence). The V end lost 2 bases, the J end lost 2 bases, and 12 bases lay between the germline ends. The chain's CDR3 is CASSLVMGRQETQYF. CDR3 in DNA: TGTGCCAGCAGTTTAGTCATGGGCAGGCAAGAGACCCAGTACTTC.